This is a list of T cell receptor beta chains from one sample in a study of T cell changes during pregnancy in multiple sclerosis. Here immunoSEQ multiplex PCR was the method, and the copy in TCRdb shows in-frame clones only, minus some. Among around 65,000 clones, under 95% were seen once, and the ten largest hold approximately 1.5%. The material sequenced was peripheral blood, taken in the third trimester of pregnancy. Every receptor here comes from a female donor in good health, enrolled as a control in a pregnancy study. Each CDR3 is given with its conserved first and last residue. The D gene is left open where the match is weak. Clone sizes are given selectively: once, few, many, or a class where the clone is expanded.

D	V	size	J	CDR3	DNA
.	TRBV4-1	.	TRBJ1-1	CASSQDEYLTEAFF	TGCGCCAGCAGCCAAGACGAATATCTAACTGAAGCTTTCTTT
.	TRBV18	.	TRBJ2-3	CASSQAVVRDTQYF	TGTGCCAGCTCCCAAGCGGTTGTAAGGGATACGCAGTATTTT
.	TRBV19	.	TRBJ2-1	CASSPIRGARNNEQFF	TGTGCCAGTAGTCCGATCCGGGGGGCTAGGAACAATGAGCAGTTCTTC
TRBD1	TRBV27	.	TRBJ1-2	CASSGTGNGYTF	TGTGCCAGCAGCGGGACAGGGAATGGCTACACCTTC
.	TRBV7-2	.	TRBJ1-5	CASSSRQALGPQHF	TGTGCCAGCAGCTCAAGACAGGCTCTAGGGCCCCAGCATTTT
TRBD1	TRBV15	.	TRBJ1-5	CATTQGEYGDQPQHF	TGTGCCACGACCCAGGGGGAATATGGGGATCAGCCCCAGCATTTT
TRBD2	TRBV10-3	.	TRBJ2-3	CAISESLSGGVADTQYF	TGTGCCATCAGTGAGTCGCTCAGCGGGGGTGTCGCAGATACGCAGTATTTT
.	TRBV18	.	TRBJ1-3	CASSPPTDSGNTIYF	TGTGCCAGCTCACCACCGACAGACTCTGGAAACACCATATATTTT
.	TRBV15	once	TRBJ1-2	CATSSWGPNYGYTF	TGTGCCACCAGCAGTTGGGGGCCTAACTATGGCTACACCTTC
.	TRBV11-3	.	TRBJ2-1	CASSLETGNEQFF	TGTGCCAGCAGCTTAGAAACAGGCAATGAGCAGTTCTTC
.	TRBV2	.	TRBJ2-2	CASSFGLLNTGELFF	TGTGCCAGCAGTTTCGGACTCCTTAACACCGGGGAGCTGTTTTTT
.	TRBV15	few	TRBJ2-2	CATSRGDTGTGELFF	TGTGCCACCAGCAGAGGGGACACGGGCACCGGGGAGCTGTTTTTT
.	TRBV15	.	TRBJ1-2	CATSREPGGVLGYTF	TGTGCCACCAGCAGAGAACCAGGCGGGGTACTTGGCTACACCTTC
TRBD1	TRBV7-2	.	TRBJ2-3	CASSPTGGTDTQYF	TGTGCCAGCAGCCCGACAGGGGGGACAGATACGCAGTATTTT
.	TRBV7-6	.	TRBJ2-2	CASSSRKLGELFF	TGTGCCAGCAGCTCCAGAAAGTTGGGGGAGCTGTTTTTT
TRBD1	TRBV7-6	.	TRBJ1-6	CASNAGTGNSPLHF	TGTGCCAGCAACGCCGGGACAGGGAATTCACCCCTCCACTTT
TRBD2	TRBV7-6	.	TRBJ2-3	CASSLTGGYTDTQYF	TGTGCCAGCAGCTTAACCGGGGGGTACACAGATACGCAGTATTTT
.	TRBV6-5	.	TRBJ2-1	CASSTGVGQTDEQFF	TGTGCCAGCAGTACCGGCGTTGGACAGACTGATGAGCAGTTCTTC
.	TRBV7-6	.	TRBJ1-3	CASSPTAFSGNTIYF	TGTGCCAGCAGCCCTACAGCTTTCTCTGGAAACACCATATATTTT
.	TRBV5-5	.	TRBJ1-2	CASSPGQIAPKRYGYTF	TGTGCCAGCAGCCCAGGACAGATAGCGCCAAAACGCTATGGCTACACCTTC
TRBD1	TRBV7-6	.	TRBJ1-2	CASSQGQGYGYTF	TGTGCCAGCAGCCAGGGACAGGGCTATGGCTACACCTTC
TRBD1	TRBV6-1	few	TRBJ2-5	CASSEGQGAGETQYF	TGTGCCAGCAGTGAAGGTCAGGGGGCCGGGGAGACCCAGTACTTC
TRBD2	TRBV5-1	.	TRBJ2-2	CASSPPALAGTGELFF	TGCGCCAGCAGCCCCCCGGCACTAGCGGGGACCGGGGAGCTGTTTTTT
TRBD1	TRBV28	.	TRBJ1-2	CATTTPGQNYGYTF	TGTGCCACGACAACCCCGGGACAGAACTATGGCTACACCTTC
TRBD2	TRBV27	.	TRBJ2-7	CASSFTASGARQYF	TGTGCCAGCAGTTTCACTGCTAGCGGGGCACGGCAGTACTTC
.	TRBV5-4	.	TRBJ2-3	CASSSPQRADTQYF	TGTGCCAGCAGCTCCCCCCAGCGGGCAGATACGCAGTATTTT
.	TRBV30	.	TRBJ2-3	CAWSRGTTSTDTQYF	TGTGCCTGGAGTCGAGGGACAACTAGCACAGATACGCAGTATTTT
.	TRBV10-3	.	TRBJ2-3	CAIRDNPSTTDTQYF	TGTGCCATCAGGGACAACCCGTCCACCACAGATACGCAGTATTTT
TRBD2	TRBV10-3	.	TRBJ2-2	CAISEEGLAGGELFF	TGTGCCATCAGTGAGGAAGGACTAGCGGGGGGGGAGCTGTTTTTT
.	TRBV7-2	.	TRBJ1-1	CASTLQPGRSEAFF	TGTGCCAGCACCTTACAGCCCGGGAGGTCTGAAGCTTTCTTT
.	TRBV10-3	.	TRBJ1-5	CAISATEGQPQHF	TGTGCCATCAGTGCGACCGAGGGTCAGCCCCAGCATTTT
.	TRBV5-1	.	TRBJ1-4	CASSLTSGNEKLFF	TGCGCCAGCAGCTTGACCTCCGGGAATGAAAAACTGTTTTTT
TRBD1	TRBV12-5	.	TRBJ1-5	CASGLIVTGRYGNQPQHF	TGTGCTAGTGGTTTGATTGTGACAGGGAGGTATGGCAATCAGCCCCAGCATTTT
TRBD1	TRBV9	.	TRBJ2-5	CASSDTGGHETQYF	TGTGCCAGCAGCGACACAGGGGGCCACGAGACCCAGTACTTC
.	TRBV27	.	TRBJ2-3	CASSLWTSTDTQYF	TGTGCCAGCAGTTTATGGACTAGCACAGATACGCAGTATTTT